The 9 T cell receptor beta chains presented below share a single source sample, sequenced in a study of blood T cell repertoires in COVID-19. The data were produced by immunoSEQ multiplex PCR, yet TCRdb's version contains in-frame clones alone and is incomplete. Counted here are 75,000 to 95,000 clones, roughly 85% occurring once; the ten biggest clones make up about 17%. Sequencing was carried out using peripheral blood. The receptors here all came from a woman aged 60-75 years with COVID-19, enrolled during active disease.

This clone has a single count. The CDR3 region is CASSEHYGRRRFYEQYF. CDR3 in DNA: TGCGCCAGCAGTGAACACTACGGCAGAAGGCGATTCTACGAGCAGTACTTC. V usage is TRBV10-1 and J usage is TRBJ2-7; D remains ambiguous. The V gene's germline CDR1 is WNHNN and CDR2 SYGVQD (reference sequence). This CDR3 is 17 amino acids long. V was cut by 3 bases and J by 3 bases, with 21 bases left in between.

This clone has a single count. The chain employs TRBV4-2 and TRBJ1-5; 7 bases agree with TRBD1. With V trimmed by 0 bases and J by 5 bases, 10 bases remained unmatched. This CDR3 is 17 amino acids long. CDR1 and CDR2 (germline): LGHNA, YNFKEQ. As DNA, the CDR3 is TGTGCCAGCAGCCAAGATGATTTGGCAGGGGGTCATCAGCCCCAGCATTTT. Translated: CASSQDDLAGGHQPQHF.

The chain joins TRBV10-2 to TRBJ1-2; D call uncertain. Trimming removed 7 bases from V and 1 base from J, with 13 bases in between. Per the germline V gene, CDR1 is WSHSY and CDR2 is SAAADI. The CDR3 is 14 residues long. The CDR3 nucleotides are TGCGCCAGCACTAGCACCGTCCGTAACTATGGCTACACCTTC. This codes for CASTSTVRNYGYTF.

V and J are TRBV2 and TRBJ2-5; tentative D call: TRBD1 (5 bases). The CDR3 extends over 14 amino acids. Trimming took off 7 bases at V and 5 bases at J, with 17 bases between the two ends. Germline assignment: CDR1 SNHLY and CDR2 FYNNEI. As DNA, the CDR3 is TGTGCCAGCAACAAACAGGTCGCACGGGAGACCCAGTACTTC. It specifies CASNKQVARETQYF.

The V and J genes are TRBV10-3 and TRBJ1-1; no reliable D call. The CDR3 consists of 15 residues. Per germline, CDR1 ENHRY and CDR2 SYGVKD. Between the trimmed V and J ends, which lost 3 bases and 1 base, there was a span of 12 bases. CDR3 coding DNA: TGTGCCATCAGTGAACCGCTGCTAAGGAACACTGAAGCTTTCTTT. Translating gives CAISEPLLRNTEAFF.

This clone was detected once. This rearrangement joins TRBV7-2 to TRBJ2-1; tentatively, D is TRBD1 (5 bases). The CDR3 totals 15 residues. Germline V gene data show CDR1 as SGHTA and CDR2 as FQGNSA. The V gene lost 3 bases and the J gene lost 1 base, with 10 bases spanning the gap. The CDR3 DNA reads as TGTGCCAGCAGCTTTGGACACTTATCCTACAATGAGCAGTTCTTC. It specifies CASSFGHLSYNEQFF.

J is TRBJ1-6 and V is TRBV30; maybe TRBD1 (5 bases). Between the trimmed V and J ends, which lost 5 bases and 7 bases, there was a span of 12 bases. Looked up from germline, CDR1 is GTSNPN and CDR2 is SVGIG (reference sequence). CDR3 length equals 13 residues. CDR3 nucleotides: TGTGCCTGGTCGCTCAGGGAAAATTCACCCCTCCACTTT. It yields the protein CAWSLRENSPLHF.

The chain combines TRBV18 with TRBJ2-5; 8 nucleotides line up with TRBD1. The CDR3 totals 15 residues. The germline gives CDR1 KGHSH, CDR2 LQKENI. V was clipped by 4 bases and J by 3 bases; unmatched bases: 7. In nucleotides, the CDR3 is TGTGCCAGCTCACTATTGACAGGGGCCGAAGAGACCCAGTACTTC. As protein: CASSLLTGAEETQYF. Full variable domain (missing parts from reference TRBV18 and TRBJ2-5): NAGVMQNPRHLVRRRGQEARLRCSPMKGHSHVYWYRQLPEEGLKFMVYLQKENIIDESGMPKERFSAEFPKEGPSILRIQQVVRGDSAAYFCASSLLTGAEETQYFGPGTRLLVL.

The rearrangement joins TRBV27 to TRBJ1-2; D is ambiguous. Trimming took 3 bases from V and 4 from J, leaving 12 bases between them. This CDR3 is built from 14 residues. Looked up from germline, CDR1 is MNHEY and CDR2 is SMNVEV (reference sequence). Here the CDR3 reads CASSFTQPPYGYTF. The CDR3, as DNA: TGTGCCAGCAGTTTTACACAGCCACCCTATGGCTACACCTTC.